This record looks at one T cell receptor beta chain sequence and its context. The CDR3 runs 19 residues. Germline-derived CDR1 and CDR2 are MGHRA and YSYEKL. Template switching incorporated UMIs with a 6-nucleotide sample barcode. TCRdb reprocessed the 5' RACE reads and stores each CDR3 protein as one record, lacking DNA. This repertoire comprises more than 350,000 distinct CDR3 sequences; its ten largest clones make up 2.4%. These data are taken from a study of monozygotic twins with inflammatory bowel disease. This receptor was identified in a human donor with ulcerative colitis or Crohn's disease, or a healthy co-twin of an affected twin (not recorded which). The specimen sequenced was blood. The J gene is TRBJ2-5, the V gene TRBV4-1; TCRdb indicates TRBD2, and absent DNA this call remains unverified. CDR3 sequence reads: CASSQDIGLAGDFRETQYF.